This TCR beta chain was sequenced for a study of cytomegalovirus exposure and HLA in healthy donors (dated by TCRdb to 2017 to 2019). Looking at the study overall: According to a later analysis, the roughly 120 validation repertoires were produced on the same platform as the 666 repertoires of the first cohort. The study aimed to test whether cataloging public T cell receptors could reveal signatures of past pathogen exposure. In addition to the first cohort of 666 subjects, a separate validation cohort of 130 or so different subjects was used. High-throughput TCR immunosequencing, statistical association of individual TCRs with disease status, and machine learning were combined to predict cytomegalovirus infection status. Results and caveats for the whole study, not just this receptor: A few of the identified cytomegalovirus-associated TCR beta chains were confirmed in vitro to be specific for cytomegalovirus antigens. While some public TCRs were present in many individuals, most TCR sequences turned up only very rarely across donors. The authors suggested that the approach could potentially be generalized to other disease states and immunological phenotypes. Subsequent analysis determined that TCRs grouped into clusters in the first cohort also showed a tendency toward co-occurrence across the roughly 110 validation repertoires, and 85% to 95% of cluster scores exceeded 0. A later analysis had no HLA typing for the validation cohort, so co-occurrence there was scored across all 110 or so repertoires. In both the original and validation cohorts, the classifier was reported to diagnose cytomegalovirus status with high specificity and sensitivity. A total of 150 to 200 TCR beta chains were listed by the study as associated with cytomegalovirus.

Donors formed part of the validation cohort, which comprised about 130 subjects and was distinct from the first cohort of roughly 600 subjects. Concerning this clone: The clone's antigen remains unknown. No base quality values were provided; no much bigger clone lies one nucleotide off.

Library method: the immunoSEQ multiplex PCR assay. As for how the authors treated the data: To diagnose cytomegalovirus status from the catalog of TCR beta chain sequences, a statistical classification framework was built. Drawn from immuneACCESS, this table holds only the in-frame rearrangements with V and J called that TCRdb kept. Clones are partly lost; checked studies trace under half to an unresolved V gene and leave the rest unexplained. Clone size and the V and J calls come from that table; the DNA yielded D and trimming. The sample contains 150,000 to 250,000 clones, about three quarters of them found a single time. The top ten hold 1% to 1.5% of the sample. The CDR1 and CDR2 encoded by the germline V gene (reference sequence) are SEHNR and FQNEAQ. V loses 5 bases of germline sequence and J loses 1 base, and the interval between the two ends is 9 bases. CDR3 length: 14 amino acids, cysteine to phenylalanine. Only the CDR3 DNA is retained, 42 bases long and in frame from the first base.

The chain is assembled from TRBV7-9 and TRBJ1-5, with no confident D gene call. The source of this sequence is a woman aged 25 to 39 in good health and CMV-seronegative. Sequencing input: PBMCs. The bases read TGTGCCAGCAGCCCTGACAAAAGCAATCAGCCCCAGCATTTT. It encodes CASSPDKSNQPQHF.